These T cell receptor beta chains were read from a single sample in a study of T-cell reconstitution after alpha-beta-depleted transplantation in children. From the PCR reads, TCRdb called clonotypes with MiXCR, one entry per CDR3 protein. The sample includes hundreds of thousands of distinct CDR3 sequences, 18% of them seen just once. The sample in question was PBMCs from the stem cell graft donor, obtained from the stem cell graft. The receptors were gathered from a human donor who donated a stem cell graft to a child with acute lymphoblastic leukemia. Each CDR3 is given without its conserved first and last residue.

CDR3 length,V gene,J gene,CDR3 protein
15,TRBV7-8,TRBJ2-7,ASQLFTGTSGTYEQY
13,TRBV7-6,TRBJ2-5,ASSPGQSSQETQY
15,TRBV12-3/TRBV12-4,TRBJ2-2,ASSLGTSGVNTGELF
13,TRBV7-6,TRBJ2-3,ASSLSSRSTDTQY
16,TRBV11-2,TRBJ2-7,ASSFLHPRDSPLHEQY
13,TRBV27,TRBJ2-1,ASKLAGAFYNEQF
15,TRBV12-3/TRBV12-4,TRBJ2-2,ASSFGSGRAGAGELF
15,TRBV6-5,TRBJ1-1,ASSYSPSSSGETEAF
14,TRBV4-1,TRBJ1-1,ASSQGPTGPNTEAF
12,TRBV27,TRBJ2-1,ASAPGLAAREQF
9,TRBV14,TRBJ1-1,ASSRTVEAF
12,TRBV2,TRBJ2-5,ASRDRALQETQY
12,TRBV3-1,TRBJ1-1,ASSLQPGYTEAF
14,TRBV18,TRBJ2-2,ASSLGLAGAAGELF
11,TRBV6-1,TRBJ1-6,ASRIDYNSPLH
13,TRBV20-1,TRBJ1-3,SAFYRGPFGNTIY
12,TRBV27,TRBJ1-3,ARSLYSNGNTIY
12,TRBV25-1,TRBJ2-7,ASSTRGTDYEQY
12,TRBV10-1,TRBJ2-4,ASSETGTKNIQY
17,TRBV5-1,TRBJ2-1,ASSLQLTWVVPLRHEQF
12,TRBV12-3/TRBV12-4,TRBJ2-7,ASSLSDSSYEQY
8,TRBV9,TRBJ1-1,ASSDPDAF
10,TRBV6-6,TRBJ1-2,ASSPEVDGYT
11,TRBV5-4,TRBJ2-7,ASSLGTGAYQY
13,TRBV12-3/TRBV12-4,TRBJ1-1,ASSLALGFDTEAF
10,TRBV18,TRBJ2-5,ASSPSKETQY
12,TRBV6-5,TRBJ1-6,ASSYVGPGSPLH
12,TRBV7-6,TRBJ2-7,ASSLGGSKYEQY
13,TRBV27,TRBJ1-1,ASSLMDQSAPEAF
16,TRBV25-1,TRBJ1-3,ASSEMGSGGKSGNTIY